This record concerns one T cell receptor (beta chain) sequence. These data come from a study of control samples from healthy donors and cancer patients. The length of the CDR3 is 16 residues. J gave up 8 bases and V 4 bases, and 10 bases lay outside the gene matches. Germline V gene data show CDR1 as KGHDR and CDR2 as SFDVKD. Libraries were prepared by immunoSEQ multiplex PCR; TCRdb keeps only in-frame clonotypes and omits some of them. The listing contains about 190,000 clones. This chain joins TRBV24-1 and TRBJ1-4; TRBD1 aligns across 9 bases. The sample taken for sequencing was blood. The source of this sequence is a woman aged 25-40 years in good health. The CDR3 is CATSDPRTGDGEKLFF. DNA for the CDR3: TGTGCCACCAGTGACCCTAGGACAGGGGATGGAGAAAAACTGTTTTTT.